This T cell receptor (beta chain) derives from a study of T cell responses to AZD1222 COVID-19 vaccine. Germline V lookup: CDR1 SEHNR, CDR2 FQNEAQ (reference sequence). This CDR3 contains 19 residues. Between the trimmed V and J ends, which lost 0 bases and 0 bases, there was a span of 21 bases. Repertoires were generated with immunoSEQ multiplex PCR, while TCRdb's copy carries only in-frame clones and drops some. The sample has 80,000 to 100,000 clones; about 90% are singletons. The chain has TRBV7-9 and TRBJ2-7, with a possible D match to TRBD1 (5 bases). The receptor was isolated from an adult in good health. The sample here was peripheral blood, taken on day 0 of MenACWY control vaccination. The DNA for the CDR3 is TGTGCCAGCAGCTTAGCGAGTTGGCAAGGGGCTGGAATCTCCTACGAGCAGTACTTC. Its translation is CASSLASWQGAGISYEQYF. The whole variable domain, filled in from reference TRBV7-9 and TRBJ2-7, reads DTGVSQNPRHKITKRGQNVTFRCDPISEHNRLYWYRQTLGQGPEFLTYFQNEAQLEKSRLLSDRFSAERPKGSFSTLEIQRTEQGDSAMYLCASSLASWQGAGISYEQYFGPGTRLTVT.